This T cell receptor (beta chain) was observed in a study of blood T cell repertoires in COVID-19. Study context: Some COVID-19 samples were acute and others convalescent; all came from the United States, Italy and Spain. PBMCs, B-cell-depleted T cells, or T cells were the source of the cDNA or gDNA that made up the material.

This clone was detected a few times. In the original processing: For nucleated cells, counts were estimated from reference gene primer amplification. Sequenced by immunoSEQ multiplex PCR; TCRdb stores in-frame clones only, minus some. V and J calls plus clone size are reproduced from that table; the DNA served to infer D and trimming. The sample has about 100,000 clones; over 70% are singletons. Germline CDR1 reads PRHDT; CDR2 reads FYEKMQ (reference sequence). V lost 2 bases, J lost 6 bases, and 9 bases lay in between. The CDR3 loop spans 13 amino acids. Specimen: peripheral blood. This clonotype originated in a man between 50 and 59 years old with acute or convalescent COVID-19. The chain links TRBV13 to TRBJ2-3; no firm D call. DNA for the CDR3: TGTGCCAGCAGCTTAAACGTCGGGGATACGCAGTATTTT. Its protein is CASSLNVGDTQYF.